The clone carrying this T cell receptor (beta chain) was counted many times. The sample is drawn from a study of shared clonotypes between healthy human individuals. Trimming took off 6 bases at V and 6 bases at J, with 17 bases between the two ends. There are 14 residues in the CDR3. CDR1 and CDR2 (germline): SNHLY, FYNNEI. Some clones are missing from TCRdb's copy, which holds only in-frame ones; the method was immunoSEQ multiplex PCR. This repertoire shows approximately 980,000 clones, over 60% found once; its top ten account for around 1.5%. This clonotype was obtained from a man aged 18 to 30 in good health. The sample was memory CD4+ T cells sorted from blood. Subset in this sample: CD45RA-negative fraction. J is TRBJ1-1 and V is TRBV2; tentatively, D is TRBD1 (6 bases). The chain's CDR3 is CASRATLNRAEAFF. CDR3 in DNA: TGTGCCAGCAGGGCCACTTTGAACAGGGCTGAAGCTTTCTTT.